The rows below give T cell receptor beta chains drawn from one sample of a study of shared clonotypes between healthy human individuals. The assay was immunoSEQ multiplex PCR, and TCRdb's table has in-frame clones only and misses some. The sample holds about 610,000 clones, approximately 97% seen once. Sequenced material: naive CD4+ T cells sorted from blood. Receptors were obtained from a woman aged 25 to 45 in good health. Both conserved end residues are part of each CDR3. The order of the fields is J gene, D gene, clone size, V gene, CDR3 protein, CDR3 DNA. A D gene is named only where the DNA matches it firmly. The listing skips clone size in some rows; elsewhere it reads once, few, many or a size class.

TRBJ2-6 | TRBD1 | NA | TRBV4-1 | CASSQGRPTGPNPLSGANVLTF | TGCGCCAGCAGCCAAGGAAGACCGACAGGGCCCAATCCTCTCTCTGGGGCCAACGTCCTGACTTTC
TRBJ2-1 | NA | NA | TRBV19 | CASSGGGASSTYNEQFF | TGTGCCAGTAGTGGTGGGGGGGCTAGCTCCACCTACAATGAGCAGTTCTTC
TRBJ1-1 | NA | NA | TRBV6-1 | CASSPGTVNTEAFF | TGTGCCAGCAGCCCTGGGACTGTGAACACTGAAGCTTTCTTT
TRBJ2-1 | TRBD2 | NA | TRBV5-4 | CASSFGSAGGYNEQFF | TGTGCCAGCAGCTTCGGATCCGCGGGAGGTTACAATGAGCAGTTCTTC
TRBJ2-7 | NA | NA | TRBV5-4 | CASSLRPGTSSYEQYF | TGTGCCAGCAGCTTGAGGCCCGGGACGAGTTCCTACGAGCAGTACTTC
TRBJ2-1 | TRBD1 | once | TRBV30 | CAPIVGTGGNNEQFF | TGTGCCCCCATCGTAGGGACAGGGGGAAACAATGAGCAGTTCTTC
TRBJ2-5 | NA | NA | TRBV29-1 | CSVALETQYF | TGCAGCGTTGCGTTGGAGACCCAGTACTTC
TRBJ1-1 | NA | few | TRBV7-9 | CASSLAGTEAFF | TGTGCCAGCAGCTTAGCAGGCACTGAAGCTTTCTTT
TRBJ2-3 | NA | NA | TRBV10-3 | CAISEGGVFTDTQYF | TGTGCCATCAGTGAGGGAGGGGTGTTCACAGATACGCAGTATTTT
TRBJ1-3 | NA | once | TRBV11-2 | CASSRPGGDHSGNTIYF | TGTGCCAGCAGCCGGCCTGGAGGAGATCACTCTGGAAACACCATATATTTT
TRBJ2-7 | NA | NA | TRBV2 | CASSDQTHEQYF | TGTGCCAGCAGTGATCAAACCCACGAGCAGTACTTC
TRBJ2-7 | NA | NA | TRBV5-8 | CASSPRVEQYF | TGTGCCAGCAGCCCTAGAGTGGAGCAGTACTTC
TRBJ1-1 | TRBD1 | NA | TRBV18 | CASSPRDRGTEAFF | TGTGCCAGCTCACCAAGGGACAGGGGCACTGAAGCTTTCTTT
TRBJ1-3 | TRBD1 | once | TRBV4-2 | CASSQGTGEINTIYF | TGTGCCAGCAGCCAAGGGACAGGGGAGATTAACACCATATATTTT
TRBJ1-2 | TRBD1 | NA | TRBV5-4 | CASSPPRDRGDGYTF | TGTGCCAGCAGCCCTCCCCGGGACAGGGGGGATGGCTACACCTTC
TRBJ2-7 | NA | once | TRBV6-5 | CASSLGVKTGYEQYF | TGTGCCAGCAGTTTGGGCGTTAAAACGGGCTACGAGCAGTACTTC
TRBJ2-7 | NA | NA | TRBV4-1 | CASSQGLLSYEQYF | TGCGCCAGCAGCCAAGGATTACTCTCCTACGAGCAGTACTTC
TRBJ1-5 | NA | NA | TRBV6-6 | CASSFEGTQPQHF | TGTGCCAGCAGTTTCGAGGGGACTCAGCCCCAGCATTTT
TRBJ2-3 | TRBD1 | NA | TRBV5-1 | CASKRDRVYTDTQYF | TGCGCCAGCAAAAGAGACAGGGTCTACACAGATACGCAGTATTTT
TRBJ1-2 | NA | few | TRBV7-9 | CASTETVYGYTF | TGTGCCAGCACCGAGACGGTATATGGCTACACCTTC
TRBJ1-1 | NA | NA | TRBV28 | CASSLRFRVAEAFF | TGTGCCAGCAGTTTAAGGTTTAGGGTAGCGGAAGCTTTCTTT
TRBJ2-7 | NA | NA | TRBV29-1 | CSVLGRSYEQYF | TGCAGCGTCCTAGGGAGGTCCTACGAGCAGTACTTC
TRBJ1-2 | NA | NA | TRBV28 | CASSRGLPDFNF | TGTGCCAGCAGTCGGGGCCTTCCAGACTTTAACTTC
TRBJ2-3 | TRBD2 | NA | TRBV28 | CASTTIGLAVSTDTQYF | TGTGCCAGCACCACCATCGGACTAGCGGTTAGCACAGATACGCAGTATTTT
TRBJ2-7 | NA | NA | TRBV10-2 | CASSELEASGAEQYF | TGCGCCAGCAGTGAGCTGGAGGCTTCGGGGGCGGAGCAGTACTTC
TRBJ2-2 | NA | NA | TRBV7-9 | CASSLEGTGELFF | TGTGCCAGCAGCTTAGAAGGCACCGGGGAGCTGTTTTTT
TRBJ1-2 | TRBD1 | NA | TRBV19 | CASSTTGLGYTF | TGTGCCAGTAGTACGACAGGGTTGGGCTACACCTTC
TRBJ2-7 | NA | NA | TRBV4-1 | CASSQGQGSYEQYF | TGCGCCAGCAGCCAAGGGCAGGGCTCCTACGAGCAGTACTTC
TRBJ2-3 | TRBD2 | NA | TRBV4-2 | CASSQTGLAGGADTQYF | TGTGCCAGCAGCCAAACTGGACTAGCGGGAGGGGCAGATACGCAGTATTTT
TRBJ1-1 | TRBD1 | NA | TRBV5-1 | CASSLTGDTEAFF | TGCGCCAGCAGCCTAACAGGGGACACTGAAGCTTTCTTT
TRBJ2-1 | NA | once | TRBV5-4 | CASSFSYRNNEQFF | TGTGCCAGCAGCTTTTCCTACAGGAACAATGAGCAGTTCTTC
TRBJ2-7 | NA | NA | TRBV7-9 | CASSSSARVDEQYF | TGTGCCAGCAGCTCGTCTGCACGGGTGGATGAGCAGTACTTC
TRBJ1-5 | NA | NA | TRBV5-1 | CASSLGQGEQPQHF | TGCGCCAGCAGCTTGGGGCAAGGGGAACAGCCCCAGCATTTT
TRBJ2-6 | TRBD1 | NA | TRBV5-1 | CASSLGDRDSGANVLTF | TGCGCCAGCAGCTTGGGCGACAGGGACTCTGGGGCCAACGTCCTGACTTTC
TRBJ2-1 | NA | NA | TRBV4-1 | CASSQELASALGEQFF | TGCGCCAGCAGCCAAGAGTTGGCTAGCGCCCTTGGTGAGCAGTTCTTC
TRBJ2-7 | NA | NA | TRBV25-1 | CASRQGATDEQYF | TGTGCCAGCAGACAGGGAGCTACCGACGAGCAGTACTTC
TRBJ2-7 | NA | NA | TRBV13 | CASSSSSYEQYF | TGTGCCAGCAGCTCGAGCTCCTACGAGCAGTACTTC
TRBJ2-3 | TRBD2 | NA | TRBV10-2 | CASREVAGGSDTQYF | TGCGCCAGCAGGGAGGTAGCGGGAGGTTCGGATACGCAGTATTTT